Detailed here is one T cell receptor (beta chain). Its antigen is not known. This table comes from immunoSEQ multiplex PCR, and its TCRdb copy is limited to in-frame clones, with some not included. The repertoire holds some 58,000 clones, with 88% as singletons. The data were obtained in a study of PD-1 blockade in classical Hodgkin lymphoma. Study-wide results and limits: Patients with a complete response exhibited baseline diversity comparable to newly diagnosed patients.

All trial patients relapsed after autologous stem cell transplantation. The trim removed 5 bases at V and 7 bases at J, leaving 6 bases unmatched. The CDR3 consists of 14 residues. Germline lookup yields CDR1 ENHRY and CDR2 SYGVKD. This specimen was peripheral blood mononuclear cells (PBMCs), taken before the second cycle of nivolumab. The chain carries TRBV10-3 and TRBJ2-2; 8 bases are a match to TRBD1. The TCR originated in a human donor with classical Hodgkin lymphoma. The CDR3 bases are TGTGCCATCAGTCCCGGACAGGGATACGGGGAGCTGTTTTTT. It encodes CAISPGQGYGELFF.